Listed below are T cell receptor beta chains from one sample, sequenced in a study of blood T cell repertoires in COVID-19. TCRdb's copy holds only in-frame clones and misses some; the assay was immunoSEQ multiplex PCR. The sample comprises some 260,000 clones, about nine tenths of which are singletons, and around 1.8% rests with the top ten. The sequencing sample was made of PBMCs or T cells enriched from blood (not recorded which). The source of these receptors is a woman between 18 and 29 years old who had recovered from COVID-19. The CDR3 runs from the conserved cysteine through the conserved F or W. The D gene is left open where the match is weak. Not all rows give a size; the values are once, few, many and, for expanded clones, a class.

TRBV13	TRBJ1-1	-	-	TGTGCCAGCAGCTTAGCGGGGGTAGGGTCCACTGAAGCTTTCTTT	CASSLAGVGSTEAFF
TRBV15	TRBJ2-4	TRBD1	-	TGTGCCACCAGCAGGGCTAAGACAGGGCGGAACATTCAGTACTTC	CATSRAKTGRNIQYF
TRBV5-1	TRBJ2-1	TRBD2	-	TGCGCCAGCAGCTCAGCGGGACCAAACTACAATGAGCAGTTCTTC	CASSSAGPNYNEQFF
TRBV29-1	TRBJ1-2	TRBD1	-	TGCAGCGCCATACCGGGAACAGGGGACTATGGCTACACCTTC	CSAIPGTGDYGYTF
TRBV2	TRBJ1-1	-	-	TGTGCCAGCCGTCGGGGGGGCCCGAACACTGAAGCTTTCTTT	CASRRGGPNTEAFF
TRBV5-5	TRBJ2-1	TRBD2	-	TGTGCCAGCAGACTCGGGACTAGTAACAATGAGCAGTTCTTC	CASRLGTSNNEQFF
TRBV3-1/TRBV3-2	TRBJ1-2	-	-	TGTGCCAGCAGCCCTGAGAGGGTGTCCTATGGCTACACCTTC	CASSPERVSYGYTF
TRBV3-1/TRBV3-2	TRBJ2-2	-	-	TGTGCCAGCACTGACTCTAAAACAGGTTACACCGGGGAGCTGTTTTTT	CASTDSKTGYTGELFF
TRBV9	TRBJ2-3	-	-	TGTGCCAGCAGCGTAATCGCGAGCGGCTTTGTCACAGATACGCAGTATTTT	CASSVIASGFVTDTQYF
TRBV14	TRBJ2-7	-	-	TGTGCCAGCAGCCGGTTGGTAGCGGCCCACGGGAGCTCCTACGAGCAGTACTTC	CASSRLVAAHGSSYEQYF
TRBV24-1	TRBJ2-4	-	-	TGTGCCACCAGTGACTCCCTTGGGGGGACGGTAGACATTCAGTACTTC	CATSDSLGGTVDIQYF
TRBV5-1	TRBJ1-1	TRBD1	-	TGCGCCAGCAGCTTGGATCAGGGGGATGTCACTGAAGCTTTCTTT	CASSLDQGDVTEAFF
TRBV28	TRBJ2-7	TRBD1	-	TGTGCCAGCAGCGACAGGGGTAGTAATTACGAGCAGTACTTC	CASSDRGSNYEQYF
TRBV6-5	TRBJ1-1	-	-	TGTGCCAGCAGCTACGGGGCAGGGCCCATGAACACTGAAGCTTTCTTT	CASSYGAGPMNTEAFF
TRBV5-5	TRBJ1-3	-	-	TGTGCCAGCAGGGAGGGGCCGGGCACCATATATTTT	CASREGPGTIYF
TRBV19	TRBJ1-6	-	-	TGTGCCAGTAGTGCCGGCGGCTCCTATAATTCACCCCTCCACTTT	CASSAGGSYNSPLHF
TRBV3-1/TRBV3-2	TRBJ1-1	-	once	-	CASSQGSYILETEAFF
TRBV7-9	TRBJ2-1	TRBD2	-	TGTGCCAGCAGCCGACTGGTAGCGGGAGTCGATGAGCAGTTCTTC	CASSRLVAGVDEQFF
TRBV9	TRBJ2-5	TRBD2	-	TGTGCCAGCAGCGCTAGTAGCGGGGGGGGTGAGACCCAGTACTTC	CASSASSGGGETQYF
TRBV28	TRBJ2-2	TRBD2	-	TGTGCCAGCAGTCCGGTAGCGGGAGCGGAGATGGACACCGGGGAGCTGTTTTTT	CASSPVAGAEMDTGELFF
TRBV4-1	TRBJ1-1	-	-	TGCGCCAGCAGCCAAGATCCCGTCACTGAAGCTTTCTTT	CASSQDPVTEAFF